A selection of T cell receptor beta chains follows, all from one sample in a study of persistence of HIV-infected CD4 T cells. For these TCRs, the target antigens are not known. The method was immunoSEQ multiplex PCR; TCRdb's version includes in-frame clones alone and lacks a portion of them. The data hold 15,000 to 20,000 clones, with 65% observed a single time. Sequenced here: CD4+ T cells sorted from PBMCs after roughly 18-hour stimulation, sampled from a patient who received antiretroviral therapy. The source is an adult woman with HIV who was CMV-seropositive. CDR3s leave out the opening cysteine and the closing phenylalanine or tryptophan. Each record gives: V gene, J gene, CDR3 protein.

TRBV19	TRBJ2-1	ASSPDRGSNEQF
TRBV6-1	TRBJ1-5	ASSEARNQPQH
TRBV6-6	TRBJ1-5	ASSPQFTGNQPQH
TRBV5-1	TRBJ2-3	ASSLGHREDTQY
TRBV6-5	TRBJ1-4	ASRGSGEKLF
TRBV10-2	TRBJ2-3	ASSGGFRGTDTQY
TRBV5-1	TRBJ1-1	ASISTPGNTEAF
TRBV6-5	TRBJ1-3	ASSYWGRNSGNTIY
TRBV12-3/TRBV12-4	TRBJ1-3	ASGPRGNTIY
TRBV6-2/TRBV6-3	TRBJ1-2	ASSTASGYT
TRBV5-1	TRBJ1-1	ASKNQVMNTEAF
TRBV11-3	TRBJ2-3	ASSSRAGTDTQY
TRBV12-3/TRBV12-4	TRBJ2-1	ASSPDRGNEQF